These T cell receptor beta chains were read from a single sample in a study of spatial heterogeneity in lung cancer. TCRdb called the 5' RACE reads again in MiXCR, with one record for every CDR3 protein. The table lists tens of thousands of distinct CDR3 sequences, around 12% of them singletons. Sequenced here: PBMCs, sampled at surgery. The receptors shown here come from a male donor with early-stage non-small cell lung cancer. The CDR3 runs from the conserved cysteine through the conserved F or W. A D gene is named only where the DNA matches it firmly. The size field is filled for only some rows; it gives once, few, many or a size class.

J,D,size,V,DNA,CDR3
TRBJ2-2,TRBD2,few,TRBV5-5,TGTGCCAGCAGGCCGGGACTAGCGGGAGGCACCGGGGAGCTGTTTTTT,CASRPGLAGGTGELFF
TRBJ1-1,NA,NA,TRBV5-1,TGCGCCAGCAGCCGGGGACGGAGGGTGAACACTGAAGCTTTCTTT,CASSRGRRVNTEAFF
TRBJ2-1,TRBD2,few,TRBV6-2/TRBV6-3,TGTGCCAGCAGTTATTTTCCGGTAGCGGGGGCCCGAAGCTCCTACAATGAGCAGTTCTTC,CASSYFPVAGARSSYNEQFF
TRBJ2-3,NA,NA,TRBV27,TGTGCCAGCAGTCTGGACAGTAACCTCGGGGATACGCAGTATTTT,CASSLDSNLGDTQYF
TRBJ1-3,NA,NA,TRBV5-6,TGTGCCAGCAGCTATATCGGGCCCTCTGGAAACACCATATATTTT,CASSYIGPSGNTIYF
TRBJ2-1,TRBD1,few,TRBV20-1,TGCAGTGCTAGAGATCCCGGGACAGGGATTAATGAGCAGTTCTTC,CSARDPGTGINEQFF
TRBJ1-5,TRBD1,NA,TRBV12-3/TRBV12-4,TGTGCCAGCAGTCCCTCCGGGACAGGGCAACAGCCCCAGCATTTT,CASSPSGTGQQPQHF
TRBJ2-5,NA,many,TRBV2,TGTGCCAGCAGCCGGGAGAGTGGGCCGGGACTCCCGTACTTC,CASSRESGPGLPYF
TRBJ1-5,NA,few,TRBV7-2,TGTGCCAGCAGCTTAGGGGAGGTTCAGCCCCAGCATTTT,CASSLGEVQPQHF
TRBJ2-5,TRBD1,few,TRBV5-1,TGCGCCAGCAGCTTGGTCGGACAGGGGGCGGAGACCCAGTACTTC,CASSLVGQGAETQYF
TRBJ1-1,NA,NA,TRBV29-1,TGCAGCGTTGGACCAGATTCTCTCACTGAAGCTTTCTTT,CSVGPDSLTEAFF
TRBJ2-5,TRBD1,few,TRBV14,TGTGCCAGCACCCAACTGACAGGGTCGATGGAGACCCAGTACTTC,CASTQLTGSMETQYF
TRBJ2-3,TRBD2,few,TRBV29-1,TGCAGCGTTGGCTCGCCGGGACTAGCGGGACACACAGATACGCAGTATTTT,CSVGSPGLAGHTDTQYF
TRBJ1-3,NA,NA,TRBV12-3/TRBV12-4,TGTGCCAGCAGTTTTTTAGCAGGGAATGATCACACCATATATTTT,CASSFLAGNDHTIYF
TRBJ1-2,NA,NA,TRBV20-1,TGCAGTGCTAGACAGTCCGAGAACTATGGCTACACCTTC,CSARQSENYGYTF
TRBJ2-2,TRBD2,NA,TRBV27,TGTGCCAGCAGCCCAGGACTAGCGGGAGTAGCCGGGGAGCTGTTTTTT,CASSPGLAGVAGELFF
TRBJ2-5,NA,few,TRBV10-3,TGTGCCATCAGTTTTGGGGGGCACATCCAAGAGACCCAGTACTTC,CAISFGGHIQETQYF
TRBJ2-5,NA,NA,TRBV12-3/TRBV12-4,TGTGCCTGCAGTTTGGGTCGATACGTTGAGACCCAGTACTTC,CACSLGRYVETQYF
TRBJ1-6,TRBD1,NA,TRBV12-3/TRBV12-4,TGTGCCAGCAGTCAGGCCAGGGGGCAGGAGAGATCACCCCTCCACTTT,CASSQARGQERSPLHF
TRBJ2-1,NA,many,TRBV7-8,TGTGCCAGCAGCTTAGGGAGGAACAATGAGCAGTTCTTC,CASSLGRNNEQFF
TRBJ2-7,TRBD2,many,TRBV2,TGTGCCAGCAGTGGGTCTAGCGGGGGGGCGTACGAGCAGTACTTC,CASSGSSGGAYEQYF
TRBJ2-7,TRBD1,few,TRBV7-8,TGTGCCAGCAGCGCACGAGGGACAGAGGGGTTCTACGAGCAGTACTTC,CASSARGTEGFYEQYF
TRBJ2-5,NA,few,TRBV19,TGTGCCAGTAGTATCGACAGCCAAGAGAGCCAGTACTTC,CASSIDSQESQYF
TRBJ2-7,NA,few,TRBV4-2,TGTGCCAGCAGCCAAGCGACCGGACTAAACCCCGAGCAGTACTTC,CASSQATGLNPEQYF
TRBJ2-7,NA,NA,TRBV14,TGTGCCAGCAGCCAAGATCAAGGGGGTGACTCCTACGAGCAGTACTTC,CASSQDQGGDSYEQYF
TRBJ2-1,TRBD2,NA,TRBV6-2/TRBV6-3,TGTGCCAGCAGTTCCCCGGCTAGCGGGAGGTCCCACAATGAGCAGTTCTTC,CASSSPASGRSHNEQFF
TRBJ1-6,NA,NA,TRBV28,TGTGCCAGCACTACGGACCAGATTTCACCCCTCCACTTT,CASTTDQISPLHF
TRBJ2-7,TRBD2,NA,TRBV7-2,TGTGCCAGCAGCGCCCGCCCTAGCGGGACAGTTATGTACGAGCAGTACTTC,CASSARPSGTVMYEQYF
TRBJ2-7,TRBD2,NA,TRBV12-3/TRBV12-4,TGTGCCAGCAGCCCCCCTCGGGCTAGCGGAGCCTACGAGCAGTACTTC,CASSPPRASGAYEQYF
TRBJ2-1,NA,NA,TRBV20-1,TGCAGTGCTGAGGGCGGCCAGAATAATGAGCAGTTCTTC,CSAEGGQNNEQFF
TRBJ2-7,TRBD1,NA,TRBV28,TGTGCCAGCCTAACCCCCGGGACAGGGGGCGTAAAGCAGTACTTC,CASLTPGTGGVKQYF
TRBJ1-4,TRBD1,few,TRBV7-2,TGTGCCAGCAGCTTACAGGCAGGGGGAACCGAAAAACTGTTTTTT,CASSLQAGGTEKLFF
TRBJ2-3,NA,NA,TRBV20-1,TGCAGTGCTAGTTTAATTGGGTCCGCAGATACGCAGTATTTT,CSASLIGSADTQYF
TRBJ2-5,NA,NA,TRBV7-9,TGTGCCAGCAGCCCTACCCCAGGGCTAGAGACCCAGTACTTC,CASSPTPGLETQYF
TRBJ2-5,NA,NA,TRBV29-1,TGCAGCGTTGCGGTTGTCGGCCAAGAGACCCAGTACTTC,CSVAVVGQETQYF
TRBJ1-5,TRBD1,NA,TRBV20-1,TGCAGTGCTCAGAGGGACAGGGGAAACCAGCCCCAGCATTTT,CSAQRDRGNQPQHF
TRBJ2-1,TRBD1,few,TRBV20-1,TGCAGTGCTAGGGAGGGACAGGTTAATGAGCAGTTCTTC,CSAREGQVNEQFF
TRBJ2-5,NA,NA,TRBV6-2/TRBV6-3,TGTGCCAGCAGTTCCCCAGTTAGAGCCACAGAGACCCAGTACTTC,CASSSPVRATETQYF
TRBJ1-1,NA,NA,TRBV20-1,TGCAGTGCCATAGGGGTCCGATCACACACTGAAGCTTTCTTT,CSAIGVRSHTEAFF
TRBJ2-3,NA,many,TRBV3-1,TGTGCCAGCAGCCAAAGGGGGGACTACAATACGCAGTATTTT,CASSQRGDYNTQYF
TRBJ2-3,NA,many,TRBV6-4,TGTGCCAGCAGTGTGGGGGCGGAAGATACGCAGTATTTT,CASSVGAEDTQYF
TRBJ2-1,TRBD2,few,TRBV20-1,TGCAGTGCTAGGGGTGCCCTAGCGGGAGGGCTCAATGAGCAGTTCTTC,CSARGALAGGLNEQFF
TRBJ2-1,TRBD1,few,TRBV2,TGTGCCAGCAGTGCCACAGGGGTGGGCTACAATGAGCAGTTCTTC,CASSATGVGYNEQFF
TRBJ2-7,NA,many,TRBV25-1,TGTGCCAGCAGCGGGGGTAGGGACTACGAGCAGTACTTC,CASSGGRDYEQYF
TRBJ1-2,NA,NA,TRBV2,TGTGCCAGCAAACCAGGGCGATCTTATGGCTACACCTTC,CASKPGRSYGYTF
TRBJ2-7,TRBD2,NA,TRBV18,TGTGCCAGCTCATCGGGACTAGCGGAAGTCTACGAGCAGTACTTC,CASSSGLAEVYEQYF
TRBJ2-3,TRBD1,few,TRBV7-9,TGTGCCAGCAGCTGGGACAGGGGGCGCGTGGCGGGAGGATCAGATACGCAGTATTTT,CASSWDRGRVAGGSDTQYF
TRBJ2-1,TRBD2,many,TRBV9,TGTGCCAGCAGCGGATATAGCGGGGGGGCCAATGAGCAGTTCTTC,CASSGYSGGANEQFF
TRBJ2-3,TRBD2,NA,TRBV5-5,TGTGCCAGCAGCCCCCGAGCTAGCGGAACTAGCACAGATACGCAGTATTTT,CASSPRASGTSTDTQYF
TRBJ2-3,TRBD2,few,TRBV6-2/TRBV6-3,TGTGCCAGCAGTTACCACGGTACTAGCGGGGGCGGTGGTACGCAGTATTTT,CASSYHGTSGGGGTQYF
TRBJ2-3,TRBD2,few,TRBV7-6,TGTGCCAGCAGCTTAGTAGCGGGAGCCCCAGATACGCAGTATTTT,CASSLVAGAPDTQYF
TRBJ2-1,NA,few,TRBV28,TGTGCCAGCAGTCTTCCGGGCCCCAGCTCCTACAATGAGCAGTTCTTC,CASSLPGPSSYNEQFF
TRBJ2-6,NA,few,TRBV7-2,TGTGCCAGCAGCGGGAGAGCACCTGGGGCCAACGTCCTGACTTTC,CASSGRAPGANVLTF
TRBJ2-3,TRBD2,few,TRBV5-1,TGCGCCAGCAGCTTGGCGGCTAGCGGGGCGGACGGTACGCAGTATTTT,CASSLAASGADGTQYF
TRBJ2-2,TRBD2,few,TRBV6-5,TGTGCCAGCAGCCCCCTAGCGGGGGGCAACACCGGGGAGCTGTTTTTT,CASSPLAGGNTGELFF
TRBJ1-5,NA,few,TRBV9,TGTGCCAGCAGCGTAGAGGGACGGACCGATCAGCCCCAGCATTTT,CASSVEGRTDQPQHF
TRBJ2-7,TRBD2,few,TRBV5-6,TGTGCCAGCAGCACAGACCCAACTAGCGGGAACTCCTACGAGCAGTACTTC,CASSTDPTSGNSYEQYF
TRBJ2-2,NA,NA,TRBV20-1,TGCAGTGCTAGAACAGCGAACACCGGGGAGCTGTTTTTT,CSARTANTGELFF